This TCR beta chain was captured in a study of T-cell reconstitution after alpha-beta-depleted transplantation in children (dated by TCRdb to 2015 to 2016). Regarding the research as a whole: Using TCR repertoire profiling, the study followed T-cell immune reconstitution in a quantitative way in children after TCRalphabeta/CD19-depleted allogeneic hematopoietic cell transplantation.

The library was built by means of PCR. TCRdb lists the instrument as Illumina HiSeq 2500. Molecular barcoding was employed in the preparation of TCR libraries, with unique molecular identifiers being used to normalize TCRbeta repertoire quantification. Using fastp trimming at Q25 and MiXCR clonotype assembly, TCRdb reanalyzed the public sequencing data and kept in-frame beta chains. Each CDR3 protein appears once, grouped with its most common genes and DNA. The sample records about 110,000 distinct CDR3 sequences, 5% to 7% of which are singletons. The top ten clonotypes cover 23% of the sample. This clonotype was seen many times. The clone's antigen remains unknown. It has no much larger one-base neighbor in the sample; base qualities were not kept. What the study reported, not specific to this receptor: In some patients, high TCRbeta diversity at day 60 was attributed to recipient T cells and intrathymic progenitors that had survived conditioning. About two months after transplant, the apparently early recovery of alphabetaT-cell counts reportedly depended on just several hundred clones that had expanded rapidly and came from non-depleted graft cells. Over the following months the frequencies of hyperexpanded clones went down, and after one year T-cell counts and TCRbeta diversity were mostly credited to newly produced T cells.

The germline V gene (reference sequence) yields SGHKS for CDR1 and YYEKEE for CDR2. The junction shows trimming of 4 bases on V and 7 bases on J, plus 14 bases between the germline ends. There are 14 amino acids in the CDR3, from cysteine to phenylalanine inclusive. The kept DNA is CDR3 alone, 42 bases in frame from the first base. In light of the paper, this sample's treatment or condition label describes: allogeneic hematopoietic cell transplantation with graft depleted of TCRalphabeta T cells and CD19 B cells. The transplant recipients were children given TCRalphabeta/CD19-depleted allogeneic hematopoietic cell grafts.

The TCR originated in a male patient between 2 and 10 years old who had a stem cell transplant for acute lymphoblastic leukemia, so the T cells may come from the graft donor. Here the sequenced sample was PBMCs, mostly from graft donor cells, taken 360 days after TCRalphabeta/CD19-depleted stem cell transplant. The sequence is built from TRBV5-5 and TRBJ1-4; no D gene is confidently identified. This receptor has the CDR3 CASSLSYRTEKLFF. At the DNA level, the sequence is TGTGCCAGCAGCCTGTCGTATAGAACTGAAAAACTGTTTTTT. The full variable domain, completed from the reference TRBV5-5 and TRBJ1-4 proteins outside the CDR3, reads DAGVTQSPTHLIKTRGQQVTLRCSPISGHKSVSWYQQVLGQGPQFIFQYYEKEERGRGNFPDRFSARQFPNYSSELNVNALLLGDSALYLCASSLSYRTEKLFFGSGTQLSVL.